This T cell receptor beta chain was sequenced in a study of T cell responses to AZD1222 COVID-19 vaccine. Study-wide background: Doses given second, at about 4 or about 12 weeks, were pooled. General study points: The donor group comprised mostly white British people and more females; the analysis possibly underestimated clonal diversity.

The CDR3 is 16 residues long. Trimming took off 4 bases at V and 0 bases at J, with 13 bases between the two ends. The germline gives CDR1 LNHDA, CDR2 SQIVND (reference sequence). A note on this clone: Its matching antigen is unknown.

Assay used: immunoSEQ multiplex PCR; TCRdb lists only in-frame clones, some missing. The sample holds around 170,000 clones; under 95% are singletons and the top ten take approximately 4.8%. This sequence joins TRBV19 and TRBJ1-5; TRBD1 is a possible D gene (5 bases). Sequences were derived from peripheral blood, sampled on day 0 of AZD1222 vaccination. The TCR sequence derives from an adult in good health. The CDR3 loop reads CASSTWDGYSNQPQHF. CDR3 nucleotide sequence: TGTGCCAGTAGTACCTGGGACGGATATAGCAATCAGCCCCAGCATTTT.